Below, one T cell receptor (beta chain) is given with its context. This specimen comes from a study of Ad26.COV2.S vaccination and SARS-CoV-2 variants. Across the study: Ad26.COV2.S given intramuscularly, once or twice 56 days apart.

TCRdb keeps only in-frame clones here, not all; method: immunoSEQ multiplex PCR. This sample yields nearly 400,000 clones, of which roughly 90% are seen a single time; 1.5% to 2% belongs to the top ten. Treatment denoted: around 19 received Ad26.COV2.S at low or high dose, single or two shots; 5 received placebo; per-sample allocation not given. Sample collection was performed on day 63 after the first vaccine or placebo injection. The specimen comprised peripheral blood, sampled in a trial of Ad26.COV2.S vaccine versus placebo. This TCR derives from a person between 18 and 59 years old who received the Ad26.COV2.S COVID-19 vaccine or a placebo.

This CDR3 is CASSIDRVHGYTF. CDR3 nucleotides: TGCGCCAGCAGCATAGACAGGGTCCATGGCTACACCTTC. The genes are TRBV5-1 and TRBJ1-2, with 7 bases fitting TRBD1. CDR1 and CDR2 (germline): SGHRS, YFSETQ. Germline trimming cut 4 bases from V and 6 bases from J; bases unmatched to any gene: 6. The CDR3 consists of 13 residues.